The 8 T cell receptor beta chains listed next were all sequenced from one sample in a study of breast tumors, draining lymph nodes, adjacent tissues. The lymph nodes were axillary draining lymph nodes from breast cancer patients. TCRdb analysed the multiplex PCR reads with MiXCR anew, one entry per CDR3 protein. The sample has approximately 280,000 distinct CDR3 sequences, 30% seen once. The source material was axillary lymph node tissue. Source of these receptors: a female donor with breast cancer. Some clones in this sample may be carry-over from other donors' samples.

This clonotype was observed at least ten times. The V and J genes are TRBV5-4 and TRBJ1-2, with D perhaps matching TRBD1 (5 bases). From germline, CDR1 is SGHNT and CDR2 YYREEE (reference sequence). Trimming pared 0 bases from V and 3 bases from J, leaving 12 bases between. This CDR3 contains 15 residues. For the CDR3, the DNA is TGTGCCAGCAGCTTGGCAGTCGGCAGGGACTATGGCTACACCTTC. This codes for CASSLAVGRDYGYTF.

This clonotype was detected many times. The rearrangement links TRBV4-3 to TRBJ2-7; 10 nucleotides line up with TRBD2. V was clipped by 1 base and J by 6 bases; unmatched bases: 3. Germline CDR1 is LGHNA and CDR2 is YSLEER. This CDR3 is built from 14 residues. In nucleotides, the CDR3 is TGCGCCAGCAGCCAAGCAGCGGGAGGGCGCGAGCAGTACTTC. Its translation: CASSQAAGGREQYF.

Concerning this clonotype itself: This may come from a read error, since a much larger clone is one base off. This chain connects TRBV14 to TRBJ1-2; possibly TRBD1 for D (6 bases). This CDR3 is built from 14 residues. The germline CDR1 and CDR2 sequences are SGHDN and FVKESK. The V end lost 1 base, the J end lost 5 bases, and 11 bases lay between the germline ends. The CDR3 is CASSQGLGGYGYTF. CDR3 in DNA: TGTGCCAGCAGCCAAGGTTTAGGGGGGTATGGCTACACCTTC. Combining the CDR3 with reference TRBV14 and TRBJ1-2 gives the whole variable domain EAGVTQFPSHSVIEKGQTVTLRCDPISGHDNLYWYRRVMGKEIKFLLHFVKESKQDESGMPNNRFLAERTGGTYSTLKVQPAELEDSGVYFCASSQGLGGYGYTFGSGTRLTVV.

This clonotype occurred many times. The J gene is TRBJ2-7, the V gene TRBV6-2 or TRBV6-3, with D uncertain. CDR3 length: 13 amino acids. Germline CDR1 reads MNHEY; CDR2 reads SVGEGT. Trimming stripped 4 bases from V and 2 bases from J, with 9 bases between. The CDR3 here is CASSLDPTYEQYF. DNA for the CDR3: TGTGCCAGCAGTTTAGACCCCACCTACGAGCAGTACTTC.

Remarks on this clonotype: One end of the junction varies from germline; a read error may be responsible. The gene calls are TRBV7-6 and TRBJ2-7; 12 bases map to TRBD2. This CDR3 has 15 residues. The germline CDR1 and CDR2 sequences are SGHVS and FNYEAQ. CDR3 sequence reads: CASSLLAGGPGEQHF. As DNA, the CDR3 is TGTGCCAGCAGCTTACTAGCGGGAGGGCCCGGCGAGCAGCACTTC. The full variable domain, in which reference TRBV7-6 and TRBJ2-7 provide the parts outside the CDR3, is GAGVSQSPRYKVTKRGQDVALRCDPISGHVSLYWYRQALGQGPEFLTYFNYEAQQDKSGLPNDRFSAERPEGSISTLTIQRTEQRDSAMYRCASSLLAGGPGEQHFGPGTRLTVT.

This clonotype has at least ten counts. The CDR3 protein is CASRRDSGAFEQYF. CDR3 DNA sequence: TGTGCCAGCAGGAGGGATAGCGGCGCATTCGAGCAGTACTTC. The chain links TRBV2 to TRBJ2-7, with a weak D call TRBD2 (6 bases). This CDR3 contains 14 residues. V lost 6 bases to trimming and J lost 6 bases, with 18 bases between them. CDR1 SNHLY and CDR2 FYNNEI come from the germline V gene.

Ten or more counts support this clonotype. The V and J genes are TRBV12-3 or TRBV12-4 and TRBJ2-3; 9 nucleotides agree with TRBD2. The J segment lost 2 bases and the V segment lost 4 bases, leaving 7 bases of the junction unmatched. The CDR3 extends over 16 amino acids. The chain's CDR3 is CASSSSAGGITDTQYF. In DNA, the CDR3 is TGTGCCAGCAGTTCATCAGCGGGAGGTATCACAGATACGCAGTATTTT.

The chain has TRBV30 and TRBJ2-2; D is tentatively TRBD1 or TRBD2 (5 bases each). Germline-derived CDR1 and CDR2 are GTSNPN and SVGIG (reference sequence). V dropped 2 bases and J dropped 6 bases, with 13 bases sitting between them. This CDR3 contains 14 residues. The CDR3 loop is CAWSRRGTAGELFF. The CDR3 region has the DNA TGTGCCTGGAGTAGAAGAGGGACGGCCGGGGAGCTGTTTTTT.